The subject of this entry is one TCR beta chain. Its antigen is not known. This specimen belongs to a study of T cells expressing NK-cell markers. Regarding the study as a whole: The same clonotypes also predominated in the CD3+CD56-NKG2C+ fraction of four donors.

The CDR3 sequence is 16 residues long. CDR1 and CDR2 from the germline V gene are SNHLY and FYNNEI. TCRdb re-called the 5' RACE reads; one entry per CDR3 protein, DNA not given. Recorded for this sample: roughly 150,000 distinct CDR3 sequences. J is TRBJ2-7 and V is TRBV2. This clonotype was sampled from a man aged 18-75 years in good health. Sequenced sample: blood T cells: a sorted CD56 or NKG2C T cell subset, CD4+ or CD8+ T cells, or bulk PBMC T cells (not recorded which). The CDR3 spells CASSEALFSQSYEQYF.